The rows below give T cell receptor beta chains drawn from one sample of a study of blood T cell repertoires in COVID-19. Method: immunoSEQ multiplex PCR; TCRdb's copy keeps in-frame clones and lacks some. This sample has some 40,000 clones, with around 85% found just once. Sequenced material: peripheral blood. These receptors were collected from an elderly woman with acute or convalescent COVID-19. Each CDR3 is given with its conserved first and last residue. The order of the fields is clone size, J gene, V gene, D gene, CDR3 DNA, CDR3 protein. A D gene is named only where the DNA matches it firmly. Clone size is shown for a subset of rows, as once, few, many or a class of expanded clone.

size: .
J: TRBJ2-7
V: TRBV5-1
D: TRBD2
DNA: TGCGCCAGCAGCTTGGACGGGTGGACTAGCTCCGAGCAGTACTTC
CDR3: CASSLDGWTSSEQYF

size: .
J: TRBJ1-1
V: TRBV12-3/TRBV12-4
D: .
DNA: TGTGCCAGCAGTTTAGGTGCGGACACTGAAGCTTTCTTT
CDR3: CASSLGADTEAFF

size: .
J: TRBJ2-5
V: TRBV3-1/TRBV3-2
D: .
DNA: TGTGCCAGCAGCCAAGGACTAGTCGGAGAGACCCAGTACTTC
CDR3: CASSQGLVGETQYF

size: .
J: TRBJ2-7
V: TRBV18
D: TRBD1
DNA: TGTGCCAGCTCACCAAGGACAGGCTACGAGCAGTACTTC
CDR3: CASSPRTGYEQYF

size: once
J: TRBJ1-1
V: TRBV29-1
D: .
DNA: TGCAGCGAACAGACAGTGATGAACACTGAAGCTTTCTTT
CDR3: CSEQTVMNTEAFF

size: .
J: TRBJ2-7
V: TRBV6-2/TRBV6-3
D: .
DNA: TGTGCCAGCAGCGGAGGGCCAAGCGGCGAGCAGTACTTC
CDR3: CASSGGPSGEQYF

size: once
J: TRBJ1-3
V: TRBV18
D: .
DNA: TGTGCCAGCTCACTGTTTGACAGCTTCACCTCTGGAAACACCATATATTTT
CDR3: CASSLFDSFTSGNTIYF

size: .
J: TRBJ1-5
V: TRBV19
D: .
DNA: TGTGCCAGAATCACCCGACGGCGGGGCAATCAGCCCCAGCATTTT
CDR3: CARITRRRGNQPQHF

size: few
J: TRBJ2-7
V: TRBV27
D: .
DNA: TGTGCCAGCAGTCACCCAGGGGCCGAGCAGTACTTC
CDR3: CASSHPGAEQYF

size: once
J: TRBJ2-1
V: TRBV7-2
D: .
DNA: TGTGCCAGCAGCCCAGGAACAGGGTACAATGAGCAGTTCTTC
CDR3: CASSPGTGYNEQFF